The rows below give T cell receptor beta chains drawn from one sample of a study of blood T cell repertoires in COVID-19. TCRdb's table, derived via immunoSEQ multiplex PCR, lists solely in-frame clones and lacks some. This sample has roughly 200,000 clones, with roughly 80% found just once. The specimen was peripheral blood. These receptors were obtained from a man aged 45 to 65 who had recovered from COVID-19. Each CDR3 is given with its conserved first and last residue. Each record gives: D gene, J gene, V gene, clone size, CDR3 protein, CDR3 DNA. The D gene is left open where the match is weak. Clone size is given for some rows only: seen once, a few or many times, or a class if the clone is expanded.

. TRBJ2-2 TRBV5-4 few CASSLYSGNTGELFF TGTGCCAGCAGCTTGTATAGCGGGAACACCGGGGAGCTGTTTTTT
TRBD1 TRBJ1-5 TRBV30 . CAWSASSQGNQPQHF TGTGCCTGGAGTGCAAGCTCACAGGGGAATCAGCCCCAGCATTTT
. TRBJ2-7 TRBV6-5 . CASSPTGHLTYEQYF TGTGCCAGCAGTCCAACTGGACACCTAACCTACGAGCAGTACTTC
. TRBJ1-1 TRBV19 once CASSQGRNTEAFF TGTGCCAGTAGCCAGGGGAGGAACACTGAAGCTTTCTTT
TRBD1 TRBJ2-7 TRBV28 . CASSGTGGSYEQYF TGTGCCAGCAGTGGGACAGGGGGGTCCTACGAGCAGTACTTC
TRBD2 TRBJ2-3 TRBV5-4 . CASSLAGGSSTDTQYF TGTGCCAGCAGCTTGGCGGGGGGGTCCAGCACAGATACGCAGTATTTT
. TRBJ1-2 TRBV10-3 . CAISESIQYTF TGTGCCATCAGTGAGTCTATCCAGTATACCTTC
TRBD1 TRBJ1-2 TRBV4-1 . CASSLSGTDYGYTF TGCGCCAGCAGCCTGTCCGGGACAGACTATGGCTACACCTTC
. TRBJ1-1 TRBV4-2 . CASSPRGGTTEAFF TGTGCCAGCAGCCCGAGGGGAGGGACGACTGAAGCTTTCTTT
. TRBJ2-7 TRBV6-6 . CASSPPGLSHSYEQYF TGTGCCAGCAGCCCACCGGGTCTCTCTCACTCCTACGAGCAGTACTTC